One sample yielded the 26 T cell receptor beta chains listed below, sequenced in a study of T cell changes during pregnancy in multiple sclerosis. Produced via immunoSEQ multiplex PCR; TCRdb's table is partial and in-frame only. The data hold some 70,000 clones, with around nine tenths observed a single time. The material was peripheral blood, obtained before pregnancy. These receptors came from a female donor with multiple sclerosis, enrolled in a pregnancy study.

The genes are TRBV4-1 and TRBJ2-4; 13 bases are a match to TRBD2. Germline-derived CDR1 and CDR2 are MGHRA and YSYEKL. This CDR3 spans 19 amino acids. With 6 bases clipped from V and 3 bases from J, the junction kept 14 bases outside the gene matches. DNA of the CDR3: TGCGCCAGCAGAGAGGATCCGGGACTAGCGGGGCGGGGCAAAAACATTCAGTACTTC. This codes for CASREDPGLAGRGKNIQYF.

The rearrangement joins TRBV2 to TRBJ2-7; 8 bases fit TRBD1. In germline, CDR1 is SNHLY, CDR2 FYNNEI. The CDR3 length is 13 residues. The junction had 2 bases not matched to a gene; V was cut back by 4 bases and J by 3 bases. CDR3 protein: CASSVDRGYEQYF. In nucleotides, the CDR3 is TGTGCCAGCAGTGTCGACAGGGGCTACGAGCAGTACTTC.

The chain couples TRBV10-3 to TRBJ2-4; TRBD2 aligns across 13 bases. Germline V gives CDR1 ENHRY, CDR2 SYGVKD. V lost 5 bases to trimming and J lost 6 bases; unmatched junction nucleotides: 7. The CDR3 covers 16 residues. CDR3 in amino acids: CAISSTSGGARNIQYF. The DNA of the CDR3 is TGTGCCATCAGTTCCACTAGCGGGGGGGCTCGAAACATTCAGTACTTC.

The chain has TRBV11-2 and TRBJ2-2; 11 bases fit TRBD2. J was trimmed by 3 bases and V by 5 bases; bases with no gene match: 5. The CDR3 runs to 16 residues. CDR1 is SGHAT, CDR2 FQNNGV, per germline. CDR3 region: CASSDSGRDYTGELFF. CDR3 sequence (DNA): TGTGCCAGCAGCGATAGCGGGAGGGACTACACCGGGGAGCTGTTTTTT.

The chain recombines TRBV6-1 with TRBJ1-1; 7 bases are a match to TRBD1. The CDR3 totals 14 residues. The ends lost 2 bases at V and 5 bases at J; junction bases unmatched: 5. The germline V gene has CDR1 MNHNS and CDR2 SASEGT. CDR3 bases: TGTGCCAGCAGTGAACGCCAGGGGGAGACTGAAGCTTTCTTT. Protein: CASSERQGETEAFF.

V usage is TRBV11-3 and J usage is TRBJ2-7; D perhaps matches TRBD1 (5 bases). The CDR3 sequence is 14 residues long. CDR1 is SGHNT and CDR2 is YENEEA in the germline V gene. V was trimmed by 4 bases and J by 4 bases, leaving 14 bases between them. CDR3 amino acids: CASSSQGESYEQYF. CDR3 sequence (DNA): TGTGCCAGCAGCTCCCAAGGGGAAAGTTACGAGCAGTACTTC.

This clone has just one count. V and J are TRBV10-3 and TRBJ2-6; 10 bases fit TRBD2. Trimming at V came to 6 bases and at J to 0 bases, leaving 5 bases not matched to a gene. The CDR3 extends over 17 amino acids. Germline values: CDR1 ENHRY, CDR2 SYGVKD. Written as DNA, the CDR3 is TGTGCCATCAGGGGGACTAGCGCGGACTCTGGGGCCAACGTCCTGACTTTC. Protein product: CAIRGTSADSGANVLTF.

This chain joins TRBV4-2 and TRBJ1-1; D unresolved. The germline V and J ends were trimmed by 1 base and 4 bases, with 7 bases remaining between them. CDR3 length equals 13 residues. Germline V gene lookup returns CDR1 LGHNA and CDR2 YNFKEQ. The CDR3 loop reads CASSQGRLTEAFF. The CDR3 DNA reads TGTGCCAGCAGCCAAGGGCGACTCACTGAAGCTTTCTTT.

The gene calls are TRBV15 and TRBJ2-3; the match to TRBD2 covers 16 bases. Trimming at V came to 8 bases and at J to 2 bases, leaving 4 bases not matched to a gene. Germline V lookup: CDR1 LNHNV, CDR2 YYDKDF (reference sequence). There are 16 residues in the CDR3. The CDR3 here is CATGTSGRDLTDTQYF. For the CDR3, the DNA is TGTGCCACCGGGACTAGCGGGAGGGATCTCACAGATACGCAGTATTTT. Supplemented by reference TRBV15 and TRBJ2-3, the full variable domain reads DAMVIQNPRYQVTQFGKPVTLSCSQTLNHNVMYWYQQKSSQAPKLLFHYYDKDFNNEADTPDNFQSRRPNTSFCFLDIRSPGLGDTAMYLCATGTSGRDLTDTQYFGPGTRLTVL.

The CDR3 DNA sequence: TGTGCCAGCAGCTCACGGGGCGGGGGAAACACCGGGGAGCTGTTTTTT. Protein: CASSSRGGGNTGELFF. The V call is TRBV7-6, the J call TRBJ2-2; 7 bases match TRBD2. V gave up 4 bases and J gave up 2 bases; unmatched junction bases: 7. The CDR3 length is 16 residues. Germline loops: CDR1 SGHVS, CDR2 FNYEAQ.

The chain combines TRBV19 with TRBJ1-1, with 8 bases that match TRBD1. The junction had 1 base not matched to a gene; V was cut back by 3 bases and J by 7 bases. Germline V gene data show CDR1 as LNHDA and CDR2 as SQIVND (reference sequence). This CDR3 is 12 amino acids long. The CDR3 region has the DNA TGTGCCAGTAGTATGGACAGGGTTGAAGCTTTCTTT. It specifies CASSMDRVEAFF.

V gene TRBV18 combines with J gene TRBJ2-7, with D uncertain. Per the germline V gene, CDR1 is KGHSH and CDR2 is LQKENI. Trimming removed 3 bases at V and 1 base at J, with 10 bases between. The CDR3 extends over 14 amino acids. CDR3 DNA: TGTGCCAGCTCACCTAAAGACTCTTCCTACGAGCAGTACTTC. It encodes CASSPKDSSYEQYF.

The chain recombines TRBV11-3 with TRBJ2-3; 7 bases agree with TRBD1. The trim removed 5 bases at V and 3 bases at J, leaving 11 bases unmatched. This CDR3 region has 16 residues. CDR1 is SGHNT, CDR2 YENEEA, per germline. The CDR3 loop is CASSAGTATVTDTQYF. Here the CDR3 DNA reads TGTGCCAGCAGCGCTGGGACAGCGACTGTAACAGATACGCAGTATTTT.

This clone was counted a single time. The chain is built from TRBV11-3 and TRBJ2-1; TRBD2 matches 13 bases. Germline V gene lookup returns CDR1 SGHNT and CDR2 YENEEA. CDR3 length: 15 residues. Trimming cost V 5 bases and J 4 bases; bases outside gene matches: 2. The DNA for the CDR3 is TGTGCCAGCAGCCCGGGACTAGCGGGATACAATGAGCAGTTCTTC. Its translation: CASSPGLAGYNEQFF. The complete variable domain, with remaining parts taken from reference TRBV11-3 and TRBJ2-1, reads EAGVVQSPRYKIIEKKQPVAFWCNPISGHNTLYWYLQNLGQGPELLIRYENEEAVDDSQLPKDRFSAERLKGVDSTLKIQPAELGDSAVYLCASSPGLAGYNEQFFGPGTRLTVL.

The chain carries TRBV28 and TRBJ1-1, with D tentatively TRBD1 (5 bases). The CDR3 consists of 11 residues. Trimming removed 5 bases at V and 11 bases at J, with 12 bases between. Per germline, CDR1 MDHEN and CDR2 SYDVKM. The CDR3: CASSGGEGAFF. The DNA for the CDR3 is TGTGCCAGCAGTGGGGGGGAAGGGGCTTTCTTT.

The chain employs TRBV6-1 and TRBJ1-1, with no clear D. CDR3 length equals 10 residues. Germline V gene lookup returns CDR1 MNHNS and CDR2 SASEGT. Trimming took 6 bases from V and 14 from J, leaving 13 bases between them. The CDR3 bases are TGTGCCAGCAGATCCGGTAAGAGCTTCTTT. Protein: CASRSGKSFF.

This chain uses TRBV7-2 with TRBJ2-7, with unresolved D. CDR3 length: 14 residues. Germline V gene sequence: CDR1 SGHTA, CDR2 FQGNSA. With 4 bases removed from V and 5 bases from J, the gap between germline ends came to 15 bases. The CDR3 region is CASSSQWSGHEQYF. Here the CDR3 DNA reads TGTGCCAGCAGCTCTCAGTGGAGTGGTCACGAGCAGTACTTC. Full variable domain (missing parts from reference TRBV7-2 and TRBJ2-7): GAGVSQSPSNKVTEKGKDVELRCDPISGHTALYWYRQSLGQGLEFLIYFQGNSAPDKSGLPSDRFSAERTGGSVSTLTIQRTQQEDSAVYLCASSSQWSGHEQYFGPGTRLTVT.

The chain links TRBV14 to TRBJ1-1, with 7 bases aligning to TRBD1. V gave up 3 bases and J gave up 4 bases; unmatched junction bases: 11. The germline gives CDR1 SGHDN, CDR2 FVKESK. This CDR3 region has 16 residues. The CDR3 here is CASSHYRGEWITEAFF. CDR3 DNA: TGTGCCAGCAGCCATTACAGGGGAGAATGGATCACTGAAGCTTTCTTT.

This clone appeared once. CDR3 protein: CASSAEVGRPDEKLFF. DNA of the CDR3: TGTGCCAGCAGCGCAGAGGTGGGGCGGCCGGATGAAAAACTGTTTTTT. The chain couples TRBV7-2 to TRBJ1-4; weak D call: TRBD1 (5 bases). CDR3 length equals 16 residues. Germline-derived CDR1 and CDR2 are SGHTA and FQGNSA. Trimming cost V 5 bases and J 6 bases, with 19 bases left between them.

This sequence joins TRBV6-1 and TRBJ1-1; D call uncertain. The V and J ends lost 6 bases and 8 bases respectively, with 10 bases between them. The CDR3 sequence is 11 residues long. Germline V gene sequence: CDR1 MNHNS, CDR2 SASEGT. For the CDR3, the DNA is TGTGCCAGCAGGGAGGAGGTAGAAGCTTTCTTT. Protein product: CASREEVEAFF.

The rearrangement joins TRBV7-9 to TRBJ1-1; 7 bases agree with TRBD1. The V gene's germline CDR1 is SEHNR and CDR2 FQNEAQ (reference sequence). This CDR3 comprises 15 residues. Trimming removed 0 bases from V and 11 bases from J; junction bases left unmatched: 12. The CDR3, as DNA: TGTGCCAGCAGCTTAGCCCAACCTGGACAGGCTTTGGCTTTCTTT. Translated: CASSLAQPGQALAFF.

V gene TRBV7-9 combines with J gene TRBJ2-3; a possible D gene is TRBD1 (6 bases). There are 13 residues in the CDR3. V shed 4 bases and J shed 7 bases, with 12 bases lying between them. Germline loops: CDR1 SEHNR, CDR2 FQNEAQ (reference sequence). The DNA of the CDR3 is TGTGCCAGCAGCTCGACTACAGGGAATACGCAGTATTTT. Translated: CASSSTTGNTQYF.

The gene calls are TRBV7-3 and TRBJ1-1, with 7 bases identical to TRBD1. The germline gives CDR1 SGHTA, CDR2 FQGTGA. The J segment lost 4 bases and the V segment lost 6 bases, leaving 5 bases of the junction unmatched. The CDR3 is 13 amino acids. CDR3 nucleotide sequence: TGTGCCAGCAGTAGACAGGGCGGCACTGAAGCTTTCTTT. Residues: CASSRQGGTEAFF. The entire variable domain, with the rest obtained from reference TRBV7-3 and TRBJ1-1, is as follows: GAGVSQTPSNKVTEKGKYVELRCDPISGHTALYWYRQSLGQGPEFLIYFQGTGAADDSGLPNDRFFAVRPEGSVSTLKIQRTERGDSAVYLCASSRQGGTEAFFGQGTRLTVV.

The rearrangement uses TRBV19 and TRBJ1-5; 8 bases match TRBD1. Trimming took 9 bases from V and 3 from J; bases not matched to a gene: 10. The CDR3 has 15 amino acids. Germline V gene lookup returns CDR1 LNHDA and CDR2 SQIVND (reference sequence). The CDR3 here is CASNQGADNNQPQHF. The DNA for the CDR3 is TGTGCCAGCAACCAGGGGGCGGACAACAATCAGCCCCAGCATTTT.

The J gene is TRBJ1-2, the V gene TRBV7-2; D gene unclear. CDR1 and CDR2 (germline): SGHTA, FQGNSA. The CDR3 has 12 residues. V lost 5 bases and J lost 6, with 10 bases in between. CDR3 loop: CASSRSEDGYTF. The CDR3 region has the DNA TGTGCCAGCAGCCGGTCCGAGGATGGCTACACCTTC.

V usage is TRBV10-3 and J usage is TRBJ1-5; 9 bases align to TRBD1. CDR1 is ENHRY, CDR2 SYGVKD, per germline. Trimming removed 7 bases from V and 5 bases from J; junction bases left unmatched: 3. This CDR3 contains 13 residues. CDR3: CAIKGQGDQPQHF. The CDR3 DNA reads as TGTGCCATCAAGGGACAGGGCGATCAGCCCCAGCATTTT.